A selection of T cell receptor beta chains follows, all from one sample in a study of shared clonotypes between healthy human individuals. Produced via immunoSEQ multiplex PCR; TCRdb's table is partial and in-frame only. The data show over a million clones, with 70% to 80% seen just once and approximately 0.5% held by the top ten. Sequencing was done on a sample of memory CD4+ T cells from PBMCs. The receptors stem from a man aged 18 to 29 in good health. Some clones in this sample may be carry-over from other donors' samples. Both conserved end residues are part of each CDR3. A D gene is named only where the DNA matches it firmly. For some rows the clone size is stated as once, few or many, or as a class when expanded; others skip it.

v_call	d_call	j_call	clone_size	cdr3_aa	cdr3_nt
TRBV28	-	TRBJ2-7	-	CASSFQGLWPYEQYF	TGTGCCAGCAGTTTCCAGGGACTGTGGCCCTACGAGCAGTACTTC
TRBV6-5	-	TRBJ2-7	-	CASSYSTGLAPEQYF	TGTGCCAGCAGTTACTCTACAGGCCTGGCCCCCGAGCAGTACTTC
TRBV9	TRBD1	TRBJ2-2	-	CASSVGTGTGELFF	TGTGCCAGCAGCGTTGGGACAGGGACCGGGGAGCTGTTTTTT
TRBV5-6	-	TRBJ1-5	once	CASSLGGGRNQPQHF	TGTGCCAGCAGCTTGGGAGGGGGTCGGAATCAGCCCCAGCATTTT
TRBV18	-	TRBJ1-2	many	CASSATKGTNHTF	TGTGCCAGCTCAGCCACGAAGGGAACTAACCACACCTTC
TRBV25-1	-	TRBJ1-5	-	CASSTRDTHQPQHF	TGTGCCAGCAGTACCAGGGACACCCATCAGCCCCAGCATTTT
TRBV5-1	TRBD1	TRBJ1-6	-	CASSLGDRASPLHF	TGCGCCAGCAGCCTTGGGGACAGGGCTTCACCCCTCCACTTT
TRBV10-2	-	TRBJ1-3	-	CASSDPGHRNTIYF	TGCGCCAGCAGTGACCCGGGACACCGAAACACCATATATTTT
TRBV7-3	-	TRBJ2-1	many	CASSLSGTYNEQFF	TGTGCCAGCAGCTTAAGCGGTACCTACAATGAGCAGTTCTTC
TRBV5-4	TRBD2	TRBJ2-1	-	CASSSGTAGGGNEQFF	TGTGCCAGCAGCTCGGGTACAGCGGGAGGGGGTAATGAGCAGTTCTTC
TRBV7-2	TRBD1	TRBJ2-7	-	CASSTNRDRGRNEQYF	TGTGCCAGCAGCACTAACCGGGACAGGGGGAGAAACGAGCAGTACTTC
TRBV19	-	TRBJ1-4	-	CASSVRGATNEKLFF	TGTGCCAGTAGTGTCCGGGGGGCAACTAATGAAAAACTGTTTTTT
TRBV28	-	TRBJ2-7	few	CASSLQRGRTYEQYF	TGTGCCAGCAGTTTACAAAGGGGCCGCACCTACGAGCAGTACTTC
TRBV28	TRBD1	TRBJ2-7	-	CASSSTTWQGARYEQYF	TGTGCCAGCAGTTCTACTACGTGGCAGGGGGCGCGGTACGAGCAGTACTTC
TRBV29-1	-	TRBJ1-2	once	CSVEGTGNYGYTF	TGCAGCGTTGAGGGGACGGGGAACTATGGCTACACCTTC
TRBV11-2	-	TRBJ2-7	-	CASSSKRSSHYEQYF	TGTGCCAGCAGCTCAAAGCGGAGCTCGCACTACGAGCAGTACTTC
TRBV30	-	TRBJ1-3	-	CAWTLEGSGNTIYF	TGTGCCTGGACCTTGGAGGGCTCTGGAAACACCATATATTTT
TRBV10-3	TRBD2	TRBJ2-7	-	CAISTAGTSGSYEQYF	TGTGCCATCAGTACCGCCGGGACTAGCGGGAGTTACGAGCAGTACTTC
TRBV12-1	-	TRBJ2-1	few	CASSFGVSGLAGNNEQFF	TGTGCCAGCAGCTTTGGGGTCTCGGGACTAGCGGGAAACAATGAGCAGTTCTTC
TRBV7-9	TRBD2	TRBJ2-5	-	CASRATRASGIQETQYF	TGTGCCAGCAGGGCTACTAGGGCTAGCGGGATCCAAGAGACCCAGTACTTC
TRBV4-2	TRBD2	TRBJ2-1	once	CASSQASFSGRADRSYNEQFF	TGTGCCAGCAGCCAAGCCTCGTTTAGCGGGAGGGCCGATCGCTCCTACAATGAGCAGTTCTTC
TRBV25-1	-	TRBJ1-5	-	CASSELEGVSNQPQHF	TGTGCCAGCAGTGAATTGGAGGGTGTGAGCAATCAGCCCCAGCATTTT
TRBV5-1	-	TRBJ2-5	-	CASRLGQETQYF	TGCGCCAGCAGACTGGGCCAAGAGACCCAGTACTTC
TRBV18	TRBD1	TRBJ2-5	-	CASSPTGFGETQYF	TGTGCCAGCTCACCGACAGGGTTCGGAGAGACCCAGTACTTC
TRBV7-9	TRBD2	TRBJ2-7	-	CASNKKGLGYEQYF	TGTGCCAGCAACAAAAAGGGACTAGGGTACGAGCAGTACTTC
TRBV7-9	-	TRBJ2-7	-	CASSFIRGPGEQYF	TGTGCCAGCAGCTTCATAAGGGGTCCAGGCGAGCAGTACTTC
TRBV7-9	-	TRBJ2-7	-	CASSLRRGIDEQYF	TGTGCCAGCAGCTTAAGGAGGGGGATCGACGAGCAGTACTTC
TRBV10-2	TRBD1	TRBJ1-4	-	CASSRGQDNEKLFF	TGCGCCAGCAGTAGGGGACAGGATAATGAAAAACTGTTTTTT
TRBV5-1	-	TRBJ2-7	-	CASSLGVSSYPLRDEQYF	TGCGCCAGCAGCTTGGGCGTCAGCTCTTACCCTCTTAGGGACGAGCAGTACTTC
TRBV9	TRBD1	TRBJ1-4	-	CASSADDRGREKLFF	TGTGCCAGCAGCGCCGACGACAGGGGTAGGGAAAAACTGTTTTTT
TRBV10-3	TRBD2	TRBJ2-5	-	CAISGAGDEETQYF	TGTGCCATCAGTGGGGCGGGAGACGAAGAGACCCAGTACTTC
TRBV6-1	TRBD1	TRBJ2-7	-	CASSREGTGGYEQYF	TGTGCCAGCAGTAGAGAAGGGACAGGGGGCTACGAGCAGTACTTC
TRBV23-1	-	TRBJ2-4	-	CASSQLAKNIQYF	TGCGCCAGCAGTCAACTAGCCAAAAACATTCAGTACTTC
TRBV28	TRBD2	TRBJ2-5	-	CASSPPWGEGETQYF	TGTGCCAGCAGTCCACCGTGGGGGGAGGGGGAGACCCAGTACTTC
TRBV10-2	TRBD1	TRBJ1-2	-	CASGQDYGYTF	TGCGCCAGCGGACAGGACTATGGCTACACCTTC